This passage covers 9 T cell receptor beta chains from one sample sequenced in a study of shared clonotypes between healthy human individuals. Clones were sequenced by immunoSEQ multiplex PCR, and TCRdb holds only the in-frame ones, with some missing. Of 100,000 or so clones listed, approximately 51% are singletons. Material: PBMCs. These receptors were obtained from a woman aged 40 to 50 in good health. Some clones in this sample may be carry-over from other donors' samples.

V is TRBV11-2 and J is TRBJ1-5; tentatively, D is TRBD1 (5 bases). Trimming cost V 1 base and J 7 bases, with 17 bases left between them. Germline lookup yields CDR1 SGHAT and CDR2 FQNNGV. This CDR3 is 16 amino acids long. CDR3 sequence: CASSLVLGGNNQPQHF. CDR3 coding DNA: TGTGCCAGCAGCTTAGTCTTGGGGGGGAATAACCAGCCCCAGCATTTT.

The CDR3 sequence is CASSIEGSYNEQFF. CDR3 DNA: TGTGCCAGTAGTATAGAAGGTAGCTACAATGAGCAGTTCTTC. V is TRBV19 and J is TRBJ2-1; D not resolved. V shed 0 bases and J shed 3 bases, with 6 bases lying between them. The germline V gene has CDR1 LNHDA and CDR2 SQIVND (reference sequence). The CDR3 spans 14 residues. Full variable domain (outside the CDR3, taken from reference TRBV19 and TRBJ2-1): DGGITQSPKYLFRKEGQNVTLSCEQNLNHDAMYWYRQDPGQGLRLIYYSQIVNDFQKGDIAEGYSVSREKKESFPLTVTSAQKNPTAFYLCASSIEGSYNEQFFGPGTRLTVL.

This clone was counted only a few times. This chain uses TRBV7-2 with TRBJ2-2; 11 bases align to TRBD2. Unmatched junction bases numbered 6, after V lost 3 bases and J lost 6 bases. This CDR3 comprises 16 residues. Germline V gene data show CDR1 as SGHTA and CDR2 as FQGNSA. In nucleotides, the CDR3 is TGTGCCAGCAGCTTTTTAGCGGGAGGGGGTGCCGGGGAGCTGTTTTTT. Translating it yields CASSFLAGGGAGELFF.

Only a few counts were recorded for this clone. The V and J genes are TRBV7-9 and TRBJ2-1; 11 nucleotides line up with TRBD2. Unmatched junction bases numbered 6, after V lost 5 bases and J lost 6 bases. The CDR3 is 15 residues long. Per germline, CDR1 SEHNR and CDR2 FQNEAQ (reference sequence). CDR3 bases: TGTGCCAGCAGCACTAGCGGGAGTTCTCCCAATGAGCAGTTCTTC. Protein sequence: CASSTSGSSPNEQFF.

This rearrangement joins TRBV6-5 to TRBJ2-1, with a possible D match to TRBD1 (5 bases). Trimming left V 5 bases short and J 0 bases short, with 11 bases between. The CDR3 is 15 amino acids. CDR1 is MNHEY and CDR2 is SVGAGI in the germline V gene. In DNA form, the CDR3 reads TGTGCCAGCAGTGCAGGGCACCTCTCCTACAATGAGCAGTTCTTC. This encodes CASSAGHLSYNEQFF.

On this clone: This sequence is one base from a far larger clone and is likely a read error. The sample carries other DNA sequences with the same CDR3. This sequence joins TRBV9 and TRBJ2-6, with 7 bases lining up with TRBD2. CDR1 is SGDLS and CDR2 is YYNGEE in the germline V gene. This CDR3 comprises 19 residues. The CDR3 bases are TGTGCCAGCAGCGTAGGAGGCGGGAGACGGGACTCTGGGGCCAACGTCCTGACCTTC. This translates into CASSVGGGRRDSGANVLTF.

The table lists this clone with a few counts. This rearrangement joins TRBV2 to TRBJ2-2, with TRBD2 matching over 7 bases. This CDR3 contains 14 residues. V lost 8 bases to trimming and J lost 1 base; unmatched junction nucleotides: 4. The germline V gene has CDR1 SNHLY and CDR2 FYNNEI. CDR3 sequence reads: CASCLAVNTGELFF. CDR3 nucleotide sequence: TGTGCCAGCTGTCTAGCGGTGAACACCGGGGAGCTGTTTTTT.

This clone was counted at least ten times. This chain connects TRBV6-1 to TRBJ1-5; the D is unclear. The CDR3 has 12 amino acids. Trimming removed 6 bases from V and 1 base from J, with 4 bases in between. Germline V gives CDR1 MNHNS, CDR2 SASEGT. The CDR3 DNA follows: TGTGCCAGCAGGGGGAGCAATCAGCCCCAGCATTTT. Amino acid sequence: CASRGSNQPQHF.

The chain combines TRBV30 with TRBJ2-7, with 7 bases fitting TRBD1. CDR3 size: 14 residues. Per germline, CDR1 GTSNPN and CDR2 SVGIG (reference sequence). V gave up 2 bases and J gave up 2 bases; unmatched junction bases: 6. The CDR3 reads CAWSPGTVTYEQYF. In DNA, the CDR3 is TGTGCCTGGAGTCCCGGGACAGTAACCTACGAGCAGTACTTC.